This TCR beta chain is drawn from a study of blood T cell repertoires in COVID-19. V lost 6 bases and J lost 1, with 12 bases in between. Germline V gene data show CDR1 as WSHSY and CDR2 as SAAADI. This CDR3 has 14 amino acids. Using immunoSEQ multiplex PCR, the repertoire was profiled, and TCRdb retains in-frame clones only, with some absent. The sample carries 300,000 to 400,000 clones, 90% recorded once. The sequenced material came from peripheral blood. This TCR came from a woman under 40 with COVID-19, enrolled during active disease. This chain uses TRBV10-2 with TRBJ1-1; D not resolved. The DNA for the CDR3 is TGCGCCAGCAGGGCGATGACGGGGAACACTGAAGCTTTCTTT. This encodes CASRAMTGNTEAFF.